The present TCR beta chain was sequenced within a study of blood T cell repertoires in COVID-19. Overall study: Samples taken during acute and convalescent COVID-19 were collected in the United States, Italy and Spain. In each case, the material was cDNA or gDNA derived from T cells, B-cell-depleted T cells, or PBMCs.

As originally analysed: Counts of nucleated cells, estimated from reference gene primer amplification, were obtained. Clones were read by immunoSEQ multiplex PCR, and TCRdb kept only the in-frame ones, dropping some. The V and J calls and clone size come from that table; D and trimming were worked out from the DNA. Of 130,000 to 150,000 clones listed, around 80% are singletons. Points on this clone: Other DNA sequences in this specimen translate into the identical CDR3.

This TCR was recovered from a man aged 55-75 years with active or convalescent COVID-19. Sequences were obtained from peripheral blood.

As DNA, the CDR3 is TGTGCCAGCAGTTACAAGGGGGCGAACGGCTACACCTTC. Protein product: CASSYKGANGYTF. This chain joins TRBV6-2 or TRBV6-3 and TRBJ1-2, with 7 bases matching TRBD1. The CDR3 is 13 amino acids. Germline assignment: CDR1 MNHEY and CDR2 SVGEGT. Trimming removed 2 bases from V and 8 bases from J; junction bases left unmatched: 5.